The subject of this entry is one T cell receptor beta chain. This sample is drawn from a study of cytomegalovirus exposure and HLA in healthy donors. V was cut by 1 base and J by 4 bases, with 10 bases left in between. Germline values: CDR1 SGHVS, CDR2 FNYEAQ. The CDR3 is 14 residues long. Primers included in the PCR were 60 Vbeta and 13 Jbeta primers. Measured with immunoSEQ multiplex PCR; TCRdb has only the in-frame clones, and not every one. The sample includes roughly 120,000 clones, around 68% seen only once; the top ten take around a tenth. Those who donated were healthy bone marrow donors. The chain employs TRBV7-6 and TRBJ1-1; no clear D. Sequencing was carried out using PBMCs. The origin of this receptor is a woman aged 45-59 years in good health and CMV-seropositive. CDR3: CASSLGAASTEAFF. The CDR3 DNA sequence: TGTGCCAGCAGCTTAGGGGCCGCCAGCACTGAAGCTTTCTTT.